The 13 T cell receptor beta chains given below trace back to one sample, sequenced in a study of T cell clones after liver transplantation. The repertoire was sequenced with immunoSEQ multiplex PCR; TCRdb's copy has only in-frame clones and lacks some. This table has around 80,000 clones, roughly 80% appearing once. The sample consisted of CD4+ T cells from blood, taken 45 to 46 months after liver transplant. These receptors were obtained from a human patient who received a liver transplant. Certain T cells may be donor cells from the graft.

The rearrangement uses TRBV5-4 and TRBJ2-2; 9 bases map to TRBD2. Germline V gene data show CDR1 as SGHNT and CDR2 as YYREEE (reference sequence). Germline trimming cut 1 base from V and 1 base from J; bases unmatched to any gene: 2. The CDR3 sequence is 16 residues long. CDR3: CASSLRTSENTGELFF. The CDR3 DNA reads TGTGCCAGCAGCTTGAGGACTAGCGAGAACACCGGGGAGCTGTTTTTT.

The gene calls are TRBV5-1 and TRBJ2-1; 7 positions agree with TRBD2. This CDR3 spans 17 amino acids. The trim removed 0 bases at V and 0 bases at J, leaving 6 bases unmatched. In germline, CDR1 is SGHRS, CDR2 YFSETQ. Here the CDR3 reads CASSLASGSFSYNEQFF. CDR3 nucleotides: TGCGCCAGCAGCTTGGCTAGCGGTAGCTTCTCCTACAATGAGCAGTTCTTC.

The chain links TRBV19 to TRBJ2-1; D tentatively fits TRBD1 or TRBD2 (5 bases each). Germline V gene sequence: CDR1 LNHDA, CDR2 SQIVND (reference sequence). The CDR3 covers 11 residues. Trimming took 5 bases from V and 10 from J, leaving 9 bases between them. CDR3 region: CASSGDLEQFF. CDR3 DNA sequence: TGTGCCAGTAGTGGGGACCTCGAGCAGTTCTTC.

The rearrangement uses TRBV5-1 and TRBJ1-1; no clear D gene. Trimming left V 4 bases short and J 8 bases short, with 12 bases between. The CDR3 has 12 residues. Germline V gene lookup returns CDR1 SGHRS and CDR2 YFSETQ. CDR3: CASSPGAREAFF. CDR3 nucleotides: TGCGCCAGCAGCCCGGGCGCCAGGGAAGCTTTCTTT.

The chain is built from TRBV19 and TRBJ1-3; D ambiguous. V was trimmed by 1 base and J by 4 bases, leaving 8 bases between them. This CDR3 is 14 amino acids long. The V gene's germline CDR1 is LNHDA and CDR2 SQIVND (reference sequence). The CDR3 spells CASSIAGFGNTIYF. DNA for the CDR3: TGTGCCAGTAGTATAGCGGGATTCGGAAACACCATATATTTT.

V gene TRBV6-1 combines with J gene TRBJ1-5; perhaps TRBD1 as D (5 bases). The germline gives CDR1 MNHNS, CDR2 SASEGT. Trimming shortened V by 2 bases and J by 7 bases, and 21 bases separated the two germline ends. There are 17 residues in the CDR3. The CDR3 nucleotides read TGTGCCAGCAGTGAATTTCTATTTGGGGCCTCCGGACAGCCCCAGCATTTT. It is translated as CASSEFLFGASGQPQHF.

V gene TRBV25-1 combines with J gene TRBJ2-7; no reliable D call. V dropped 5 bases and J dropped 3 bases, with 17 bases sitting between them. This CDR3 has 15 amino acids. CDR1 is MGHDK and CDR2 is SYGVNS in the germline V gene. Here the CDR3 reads CASSPSRDPHYEQYF. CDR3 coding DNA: TGTGCCAGCAGTCCTAGTCGAGATCCGCACTACGAGCAGTACTTC.

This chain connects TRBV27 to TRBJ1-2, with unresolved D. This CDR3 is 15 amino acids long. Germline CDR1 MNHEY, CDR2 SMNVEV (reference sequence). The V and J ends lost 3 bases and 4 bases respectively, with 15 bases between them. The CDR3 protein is CASSFIGGRRYGYTF. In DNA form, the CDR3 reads TGTGCCAGCAGTTTCATCGGCGGCCGCCGCTATGGCTACACCTTC.

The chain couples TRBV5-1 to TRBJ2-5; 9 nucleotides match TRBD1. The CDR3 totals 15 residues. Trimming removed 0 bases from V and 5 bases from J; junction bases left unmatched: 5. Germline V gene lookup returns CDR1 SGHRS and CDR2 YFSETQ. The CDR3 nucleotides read TGCGCCAGCAGCTTGGGGGACAGGGACGAGGAGACCCAGTACTTC. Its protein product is CASSLGDRDEETQYF. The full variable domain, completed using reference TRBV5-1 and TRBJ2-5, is KAGVTQTPRYLIKTRGQQVTLSCSPISGHRSVSWYQQTPGQGLQFLFEYFSETQRNKGNFPGRFSGRQFSNSRSEMNVSTLELGDSALYLCASSLGDRDEETQYFGPGTRLLVL.

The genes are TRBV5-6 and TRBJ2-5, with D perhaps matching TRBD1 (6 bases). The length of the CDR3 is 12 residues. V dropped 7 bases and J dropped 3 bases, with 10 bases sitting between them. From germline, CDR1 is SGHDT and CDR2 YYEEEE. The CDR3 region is CASDPGEETQYF. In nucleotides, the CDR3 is TGTGCCAGCGACCCAGGGGAAGAGACCCAGTACTTC.

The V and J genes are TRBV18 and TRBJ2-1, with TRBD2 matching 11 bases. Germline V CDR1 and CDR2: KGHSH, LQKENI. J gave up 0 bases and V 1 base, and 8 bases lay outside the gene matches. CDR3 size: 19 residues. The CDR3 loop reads CASSPLGNSGRGSYNEQFF. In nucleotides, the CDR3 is TGTGCCAGCTCACCACTAGGAAATAGCGGGAGGGGCTCCTACAATGAGCAGTTCTTC.

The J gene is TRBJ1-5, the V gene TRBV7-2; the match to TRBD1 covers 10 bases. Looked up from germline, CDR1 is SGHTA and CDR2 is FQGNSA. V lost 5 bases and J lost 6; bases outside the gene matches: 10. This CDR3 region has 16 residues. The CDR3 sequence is CASSAETGGAGQPQHF. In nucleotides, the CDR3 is TGTGCCAGCAGCGCCGAGACAGGGGGCGCCGGTCAGCCCCAGCATTTT.

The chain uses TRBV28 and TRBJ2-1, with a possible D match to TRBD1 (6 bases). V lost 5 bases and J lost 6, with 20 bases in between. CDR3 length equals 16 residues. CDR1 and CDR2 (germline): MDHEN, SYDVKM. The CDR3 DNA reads TGTGCCAGCAGTACGTCTTCCGGGACACACTTCAATGAGCAGTTCTTC. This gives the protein CASSTSSGTHFNEQFF.